Sequencing of this T cell receptor (beta chain) was carried out in a study of shared clonotypes between healthy human individuals. Notes on the study in general: Rarefaction demonstrated incomplete sorted-subset sequencing despite large depth.

Source study methods: Junction-only sequences produced by ImmunoSEQ had no quality scores, so filtering differed. Clones were read by immunoSEQ multiplex PCR, and TCRdb kept only the in-frame ones, dropping some. Clone size and V and J calls were adopted from that table, with D and trimming inferred from the DNA. Of approximately 530,000 clones in the sample, approximately 94% were seen once. This CDR3 region has 19 residues. Germline V gene data show CDR1 as SGHRS and CDR2 as YFSETQ. Trimming at V came to 2 bases and at J to 4 bases, leaving 12 bases not matched to a gene. A word on this clone: Its antigen remains unidentified.

V is TRBV5-1 and J is TRBJ2-7, with 16 bases that match TRBD2. The source material was naive CD4+ T cells sorted from blood. Subset denoted: CD45RA+ positively selected. The receptor was derived from a woman in her twenties or thirties in good health. CDR3 coding DNA: TGCGCCAGCAGCTTTACCGGGACTAGCGGGGGGGTTATGGTGTACGAGCAGTACTTC. As protein: CASSFTGTSGGVMVYEQYF.